The entry below describes one T cell receptor beta chain. Germline-derived CDR1 and CDR2 are LGHDT and YNNKEL (reference sequence). V shed 6 bases and J 1 base; nucleotides not matched to a gene: 3. The CDR3 contains 15 residues. The entry originates in a study of blood T cell repertoires in COVID-19. Background on the study: Acute-phase and convalescent COVID-19 samples originated in the United States, Italy and Spain.

As processed by the authors: Estimation of nucleated cell counts was performed using reference gene primer amplification. The repertoire was sequenced with immunoSEQ multiplex PCR; TCRdb's copy has only in-frame clones and lacks some. V and J calls and clone size come straight from that table; D and trimming were deduced from the DNA. Of 80,000 or so clones in the sample, 80% were seen once. Sequencing was done on a sample of peripheral blood. This clonotype was sampled from a woman in her 70s with acute or convalescent COVID-19. The V gene is TRBV3-1 (or the pseudogene TRBV3-2), the J gene TRBJ2-2, with 9 bases that match TRBD1. In DNA, the CDR3 is TGTGCCAGCAGGCGGACAGGGGTGAACACCGGGGAGCTGTTTTTT. Translating gives CASRRTGVNTGELFF.